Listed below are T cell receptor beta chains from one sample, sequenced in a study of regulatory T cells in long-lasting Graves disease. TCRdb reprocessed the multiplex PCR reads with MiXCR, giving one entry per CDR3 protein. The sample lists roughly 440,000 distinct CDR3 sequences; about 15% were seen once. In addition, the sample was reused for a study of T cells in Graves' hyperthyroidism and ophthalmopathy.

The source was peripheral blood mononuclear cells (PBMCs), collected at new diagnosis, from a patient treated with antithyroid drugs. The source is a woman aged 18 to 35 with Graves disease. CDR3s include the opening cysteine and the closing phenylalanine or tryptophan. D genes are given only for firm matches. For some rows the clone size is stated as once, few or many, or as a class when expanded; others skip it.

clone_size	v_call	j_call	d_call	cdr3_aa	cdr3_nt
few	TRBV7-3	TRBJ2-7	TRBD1	CASSLGTGSWFEQYF	TGTGCCAGCAGCTTAGGGACAGGGTCTTGGTTCGAGCAGTACTTC
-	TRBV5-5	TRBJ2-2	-	CASSLDTLRAGELFF	TGTGCCAGCAGCTTGGACACGTTGAGAGCCGGGGAGCTGTTTTTT
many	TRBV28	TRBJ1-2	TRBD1	CASYRGQGANYGYTF	TGTGCCAGTTACAGGGGGCAAGGGGCTAACTATGGCTACACCTTC
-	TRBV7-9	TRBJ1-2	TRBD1	CASNLNGTGDYGYTF	TGTGCCAGCAACTTGAACGGGACAGGGGACTATGGCTACACCTTC
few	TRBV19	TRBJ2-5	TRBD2	CASSIATGLAETQYF	TGTGCCAGTAGTATCGCGACGGGACTAGCAGAGACCCAGTACTTC
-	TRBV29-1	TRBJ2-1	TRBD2	CSVESGRDNEQFF	TGCAGCGTTGAGAGCGGGAGGGACAATGAGCAGTTCTTC
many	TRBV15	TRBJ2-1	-	CATSIVLGRYNEQFF	TGTGCCACCAGCATTGTTCTGGGTCGATACAATGAGCAGTTCTTC
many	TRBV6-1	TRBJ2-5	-	CASSDLSGKETQYF	TGTGCCAGCAGTGACCTTAGCGGAAAAGAGACCCAGTACTTC
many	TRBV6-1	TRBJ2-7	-	CASRHGQTSSYEQYF	TGTGCCAGCAGACACGGACAGACCAGCTCCTACGAGCAGTACTTC
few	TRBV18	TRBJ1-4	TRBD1	CASSFGQGRGEKLFF	TGTGCCAGCTCATTCGGACAGGGGCGGGGTGAAAAACTGTTTTTT
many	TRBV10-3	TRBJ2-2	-	CAHKALADTGELFF	TGTGCTCACAAGGCACTAGCTGACACCGGGGAGCTGTTTTTT
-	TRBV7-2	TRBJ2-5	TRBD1	CASSRTGSETQYF	TGTGCCAGCAGCCGGACAGGTTCGGAGACCCAGTACTTC
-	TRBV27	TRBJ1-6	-	CASRPQGGNSPLHF	TGTGCCAGCAGACCGCAGGGTGGGAATTCACCCCTCCACTTT
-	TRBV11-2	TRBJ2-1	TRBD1	CASSLLGPGGFDEQFF	TGTGCCAGCAGCTTATTGGGGCCAGGGGGCTTCGATGAGCAGTTCTTC
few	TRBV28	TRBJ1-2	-	CASTKGGYGYTF	TGTGCCAGCACCAAGGGGGGATATGGCTACACCTTC
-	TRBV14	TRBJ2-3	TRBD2	CASSRGAGAGTDTQYF	TGTGCCAGCAGCCGAGGAGCGGGGGCGGGCACAGATACGCAGTATTTT
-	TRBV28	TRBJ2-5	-	CASSSPLEEIQYF	TGTGCCAGCAGTTCCCCCCTAGAGGAGATCCAGTACTTC
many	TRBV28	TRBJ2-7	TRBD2	CATGGGPYEQYF	TGTGCCACGGGCGGGGGACCCTACGAGCAGTACTTC
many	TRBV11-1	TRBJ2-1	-	CASTFSNNEQFF	TGTGCCAGCACCTTCTCAAACAATGAGCAGTTCTTC
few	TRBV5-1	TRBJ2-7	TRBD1	CASSPRDRENEQYF	TGCGCCAGCAGCCCCCGGGACAGGGAAAACGAGCAGTACTTC
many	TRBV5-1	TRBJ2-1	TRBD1	CASSLNGQGAGNEQFF	TGCGCCAGCAGCCTCAACGGGCAGGGGGCAGGCAATGAGCAGTTCTTC
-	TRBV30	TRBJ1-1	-	CAWSRTESTEAFF	TGTGCCTGGAGTAGGACAGAAAGCACTGAAGCTTTCTTT